The sequence of this T cell receptor beta chain was determined in a study of patients and donors after allogeneic stem cell transplantation. CDR1 MGHRA and CDR2 YSYEKL come from the germline V gene. V gave up 0 bases and J gave up 0 bases, with 10 bases separating them. There are 16 residues in the CDR3. TCRdb redid the calling of the RT-PCR reads with MiXCR, one entry per CDR3 protein. The data contain some 17,000 distinct CDR3 sequences, 25% to 30% of them singletons. The chain couples TRBV4-1 to TRBJ2-3; D is possibly TRBD1 (5 bases). The specimen sequenced was blood, either unsorted or a sorted T cell fraction (not recorded which). The sequence was collected from a human donor who was either an allogeneic HSCT recipient or a stem cell or donor lymphocyte infusion donor (not recorded which). It is not recorded whose cells these are; they may come from a transplant donor. CDR3: CASSQDQGGSTDTQYF. The CDR3 coding sequence is TGCGCCAGCAGCCAAGATCAGGGCGGAAGCACAGATACGCAGTATTTT.